This TCR beta chain was observed in a study of blood T cell repertoires in COVID-19 (dated by TCRdb to the early 2020s). With respect to the entire study: Samples from collaborators originated in the United States, Italy and Spain and spanned both the acute and convalescent phases of COVID-19. The prospective study material was composed of cDNA or gDNA derived from T cells, B-cell-depleted T cells, or PBMCs. Subjects who had been exposed to COVID-19, were actively infected with it, or had recovered from it provided the deeply sampled blood TCRbeta repertoires that made up the dataset. The repertoires were made available in a free public database intended to serve as a resource for research on the immune response to SARS-CoV-2. Samples were obtained from the ongoing ImmuneRACE study (first 160 participants) and from about 1,300 subjects provided by 6 global collaborators. A de-identified subject ID, COVID-19 status, age in years and sex were almost always included in the sample metadata. Where available, HLA class I and class II types were obtained from metadata supplied by the sample provider rather than from assay-based typing.

Details on this clone: The antigen this receptor binds is unknown. Per-base qualities were not stored, and no clone one base away is much larger.

The immunoSEQ Assay, a bias-controlled multiplex PCR, was used to amplify TCRbeta CDR3 regions from genomic DNA. Under the source paper's analysis protocol: Nucleated cell counts per sample were estimated from amplification of reference gene primers within the assay. To quantify the absolute abundance of each unique TCRbeta CDR3 rearrangement, sequence reads were collapsed and filtered. For each sample, productive Simpson clonality was calculated as the square root of Simpson's diversity index over productive rearrangements. In its TCRdb copy, this immuneACCESS table keeps in-frame sequences only and misses some clones. Where compared with another copy, unresolved V genes explain less than half of these, and the others have no known cause. The DNA was the basis for D and trimming; V, J and clone size are from that table. The sample yields about 130,000 clones; more than 70% were counted once. The ten largest clones capture roughly 1.2% of the sample.

The germline V gene sets CDR1 to MDHEN and CDR2 to SYDVKM. Trimmed from V: 2 bases; trimmed from J: 3 bases; junction bases lacking a gene match: 8. The CDR3 runs 17 residues from the cysteine to the phenylalanine. Just the 51-base CDR3 DNA is kept, in frame starting at base 1. Each collaborating institution followed its own protocols to collect whole blood in K2EDTA tubes. For TCRbeta analysis, collaborators shipped samples in one of three forms: frozen whole blood, isolated PBMCs, or DNA extracted from either of those sample types. Summary of the overall study and its limitations: How much clinical and demographic metadata was included differed by source and by participant, and the metadata was provided uncurated.

The sample comprised peripheral blood. This clonotype was obtained from an elderly woman with acute or convalescent COVID-19. Recombination connected TRBV28 to TRBJ2-1, and TRBD2 matches 9 of the central bases. The DNA sequence follows: TGTGCCAGCAGTTTAAGTAGCGGGAGAGACGTCTACAATGAGCAGTTCTTC. Its protein product is CASSLSSGRDVYNEQFF.